These 4 T cell receptor beta chains were all obtained from the same sample, sequenced in a study of CD8 T cells in ankylosing spondylitis. Study results and caveats: Blood of patients with ankylosing spondylitis appeared to be characterized by a TCR beta motif of about 8 highly homologous variants.

One entry per CDR3 protein results from TCRdb running MiXCR on the 5' RACE reads. The sample holds roughly 700,000 distinct CDR3 sequences, over 15% seen once. Their target antigens are unknown. The sample was blood, either unsorted or a sorted T cell fraction (not recorded which). The receptors were sampled from a male donor with ankylosing spondylitis.

This rearrangement joins TRBV12-3 or TRBV12-4 to TRBJ1-1; 7 nucleotides align to TRBD1. This CDR3 region has 11 residues. Trimming took 1 base from V and 12 from J; bases not matched to a gene: 2. For the CDR3, the DNA is TGTGCCAGCAGTTTAGGCAGGGGGTCTTTCTTT. Translated, it gives CASSLGRGSFF.

This clonotype was seen a handful of times. The chain has TRBV25-1 and TRBJ1-2; 10 nucleotides line up with TRBD1. V shed 4 bases, J shed 0 bases, and the junction held 2 bases outside the gene matches. CDR1 and CDR2 (germline): MGHDK, SYGVNS. This CDR3 has 15 amino acids. The CDR3 is CASSGGTGANYGYTF. CDR3 DNA sequence: TGTGCCAGCAGTGGAGGGACAGGGGCTAACTATGGCTACACCTTC.

V usage is TRBV27 and J usage is TRBJ2-1, with 11 nucleotides matching TRBD1. After removal of 4 bases from V and 8 bases from J, the junction contained 4 bases not matched to a gene. The germline CDR1 and CDR2 sequences are MNHEY and SMNVEV (reference sequence). This CDR3 is built from 14 residues. The CDR3 DNA reads as TGTGCCAGCAGTTGGGACAGGGGGTCTTATGAGCAGTTCTTC. Translating gives CASSWDRGSYEQFF.

In its sample, this clonotype was seen many times. The chain combines TRBV21-1 with TRBJ2-7; TRBD1 was called by the table and not checked on the DNA. TRBV21-1 represents a pseudogene. The CDR3 covers 15 residues. The CDR3 loop is CASTKRSGQNYEQYF. In DNA, the CDR3 is TGTGCCAGCACCAAACGTTCGGGACAAAACTACGAGCAGTACTTC.